This T cell receptor beta chain was sequenced during a study of T cell repertoires in cytomegalovirus infection. Study overall: Matching HLA type, along with CMV infection, was indicated by public TCR beta signatures. General study results and limits: Predominance within the ex vivo response was attributable to HLA-C-restricted CMV-specific TCR beta clonotypes.

TCRdb reprocessed the reads with MiXCR, giving one entry per CDR3 protein. This sample carries 290,000 or so distinct CDR3 sequences, about 8.8% of them seen once, and the ten largest clones take around 2.6%. This clonotype was recorded a few times. Its cognate antigen is unknown. Germline-derived CDR1 and CDR2 are LGHDT and YNNKEL (reference sequence). Trimming removed 7 bases at V and 3 bases at J, with 13 bases between. The CDR3 spans 14 residues. The TCR comes from a human donor in good health (CMV status not recorded). Some clones in this sample may be carry-over from other donors' samples. The material sequenced was PBMCs. J is TRBJ1-5 and V is TRBV3-1; D is perhaps TRBD1 (6 bases). The CDR3: CASTSGTNNQPQHF. CDR3 DNA sequence: TGTGCCAGCACCTCCGGGACAAACAATCAGCCCCAGCATTTT.